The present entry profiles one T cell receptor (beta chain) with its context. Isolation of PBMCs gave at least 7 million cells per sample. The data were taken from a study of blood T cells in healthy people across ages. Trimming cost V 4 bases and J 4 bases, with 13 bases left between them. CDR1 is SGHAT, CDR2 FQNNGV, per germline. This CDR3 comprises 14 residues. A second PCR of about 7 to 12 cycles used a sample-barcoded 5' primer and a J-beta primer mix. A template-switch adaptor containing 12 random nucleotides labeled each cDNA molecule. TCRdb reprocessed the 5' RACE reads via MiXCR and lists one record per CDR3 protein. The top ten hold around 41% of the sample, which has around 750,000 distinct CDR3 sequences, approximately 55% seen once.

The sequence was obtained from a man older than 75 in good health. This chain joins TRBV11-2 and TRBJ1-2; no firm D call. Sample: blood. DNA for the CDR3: TGTGCCAGCAGCTCCCCCCGGCAGCCCTATGGCTACACCTTC. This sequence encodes CASSSPRQPYGYTF.